The rows below give T cell receptor beta chains drawn from one sample of a study of cytomegalovirus exposure and HLA in healthy donors. The repertoire was sequenced with immunoSEQ multiplex PCR; TCRdb's copy has only in-frame clones and lacks some. This repertoire includes just over 150,000 clones. The source material was PBMCs. These receptors all come from a man aged 25 to 40 in good health and CMV-seronegative. Each CDR3 is given with its conserved first and last residue. A D gene is named only where the DNA matches it firmly.

j_call v_call d_call cdr3_aa cdr3_nt
TRBJ1-1 TRBV6-4 - CASKEFEGSAEAFF TGTGCCAGCAAGGAATTCGAGGGAAGCGCTGAAGCTTTCTTT
TRBJ2-2 TRBV6-5 - CASSYGGRIGELFF TGTGCCAGCAGTTATGGGGGGAGAATCGGGGAGCTGTTTTTT
TRBJ1-4 TRBV5-5 - CASSLNEKLFF TGTGCCAGCAGCCTCAATGAAAAACTGTTTTTT
TRBJ2-1 TRBV4-1 TRBD2 CASSHRLAGPNEQFF TGCGCCAGCAGCCACAGGCTAGCGGGACCGAATGAGCAGTTCTTC
TRBJ2-5 TRBV7-9 TRBD2 CASSPTSGPQETQYF TGTGCCAGCAGCCCGACTAGCGGGCCCCAAGAGACCCAGTACTTC
TRBJ2-3 TRBV25-1 TRBD1 CASSARGQGALGTQYF TGTGCCAGCAGTGCCCGCGGACAGGGTGCCCTTGGAACGCAGTATTTT
TRBJ1-4 TRBV9 TRBD1 CASVKAGGEEEKLFF TGTGCCAGCGTTAAAGCAGGGGGAGAGGAGGAAAAACTGTTTTTT
TRBJ2-5 TRBV7-9 TRBD1 CASSLPPGQADQETQYF TGTGCCAGCAGCTTACCCCCGGGACAGGCCGACCAAGAGACCCAGTACTTC
TRBJ1-4 TRBV18 TRBD1 CASSPLQGAREKLFF TGTGCCAGCTCACCACTACAGGGGGCGCGTGAAAAACTGTTTTTT
TRBJ2-1 TRBV2 TRBD1 CASSVRDTRQGEQFF TGTGCCAGCAGTGTTCGGGACACAAGACAGGGTGAGCAGTTCTTC
TRBJ2-6 TRBV30 - CAWSVWKGQGANVLTF TGTGCCTGGAGTGTATGGAAGGGGCAAGGGGCCAACGTCCTGACTTTC
TRBJ1-3 TRBV29-1 - CSVVVPDSSGNTIYF TGCAGCGTCGTTGTGCCCGACAGCTCTGGAAACACCATATATTTT
TRBJ2-7 TRBV5-4 TRBD2 CASSYLSGSSYEQYF TGTGCCAGCAGCTATCTAAGCGGGAGTTCCTACGAGCAGTACTTC
TRBJ2-3 TRBV9 TRBD2 CASSASVGGRDTQYF TGTGCCAGCAGCGCCTCCGTCGGGGGGAGGGATACGCAGTATTTT
TRBJ2-5 TRBV11-2 - CASSLLLRETQYF TGTGCCAGCAGCCTCCTCCTACGGGAGACCCAGTACTTC
TRBJ2-1 TRBV18 TRBD2 CASSGTSGEQFF TGTGCCAGTTCCGGGACTAGCGGTGAGCAGTTCTTC
TRBJ1-5 TRBV28 - CASSPTYQGTLQRVKPQHF TGTGCCAGCAGCCCAACATACCAGGGGACCCTACAGAGAGTAAAGCCCCAGCATTTT
TRBJ1-1 TRBV29-1 TRBD1 CSVEGTGLNTEAFF TGCAGCGTTGAAGGGACAGGTCTGAACACTGAAGCTTTCTTT
TRBJ2-1 TRBV11-2 TRBD2 CASRVFLAGGSDEQLF TGTGCCAGCAGGGTATTCCTAGCGGGAGGTTCCGATGAGCAGCTCTTC
TRBJ1-5 TRBV15 - CATSRAGRPNQPQHF TGTGCCACCAGCAGAGCAGGGAGGCCCAATCAGCCCCAGCATTTT
TRBJ1-2 TRBV14 - CASSYLSTPGDGYTF TGTGCCAGCAGCTACCTGTCCACCCCGGGGGATGGCTACACCTTC
TRBJ2-7 TRBV5-1 - CASSPLYEQYF TGCGCCAGCAGCCCCCTCTACGAGCAGTACTTC
TRBJ1-2 TRBV18 - CASSPPPANYGYTF TGTGCCAGCTCACCACCCCCAGCTAACTATGGCTACACCTTC
TRBJ1-1 TRBV4-2 TRBD1 CASSRPFLRTGGLMETEAFF TGTGCCAGCAGCCGACCCTTTCTCCGGACAGGGGGCTTAATGGAAACTGAAGCTTTCTTT
TRBJ2-2 TRBV7-8 - CASSLALDTGELFF TGTGCCAGCAGCTTAGCGCTAGACACCGGGGAGCTGTTTTTT
TRBJ2-1 TRBV30 - CASHGSSYNEQFF TGTGCCTCACACGGGAGCTCCTACAATGAGCAGTTCTTC
TRBJ1-6 TRBV6-4 - CASSDIGQGRTPLHF TGTGCCAGCAGTGACATCGGGCAGGGGCGTACACCCCTCCACTTT
TRBJ2-7 TRBV27 - CASRQDWGYEQYF TGTGCCAGCAGGCAGGACTGGGGCTACGAGCAGTACTTC
TRBJ1-1 TRBV6-5 - CASTTPPAEAFF TGTGCCAGCACCACTCCCCCCGCTGAAGCTTTCTTT
TRBJ1-5 TRBV6-1 TRBD1 CASSETGVRSNQPQHF TGTGCCAGCAGTGAAACAGGGGTTCGTAGCAATCAGCCCCAGCATTTT
TRBJ2-5 TRBV5-5 - CASSGQTQYF TGTGCCAGCTCTGGGCAGACCCAGTACTTC
TRBJ2-2 TRBV19 - CASSTGQRAGELFF TGTGCCAGTAGTACGGGACAAAGGGCCGGGGAGCTGTTTTTT
TRBJ2-4 TRBV30 - CAWSRDTSAKNIQYF TGTGCCTGGAGTCGGGACACCTCAGCCAAAAACATTCAGTACTTC
TRBJ1-1 TRBV7-9 - CASSLAPGASTEAFF TGTGCCAGCAGCTTAGCCCCAGGGGCGAGCACTGAAGCTTTCTTT
TRBJ2-5 TRBV5-4 - CASSLGRGQETQYF TGTGCCAGCAGCTTGGGCAGGGGCCAAGAGACCCAGTACTTC
TRBJ1-5 TRBV6-1 TRBD1 CASSRTGGLSQPQHF TGTGCCAGCAGTCGGACAGGGGGCTTATCTCAGCCCCAGCATTTT
TRBJ1-2 TRBV28 TRBD1 CATNWDRGLRGYTF TGTGCCACCAACTGGGACAGGGGGCTGAGGGGCTACACCTTC
TRBJ2-6 TRBV7-9 - CASSPGGAGANVLTF TGTGCCAGCAGCCCTGGAGGGGCTGGGGCCAACGTCCTGACTTTC
TRBJ1-5 TRBV9 - CASSVVPDQPQHF TGTGCCAGCAGCGTAGTTCCCGATCAGCCCCAGCATTTT
TRBJ2-7 TRBV28 - CASSIMTLTTRSYEQYF TGTGCCAGCAGTATAATGACCTTGACAACCCGCTCCTACGAGCAGTACTTC
TRBJ1-4 TRBV6-6 - CASSYPGGNEKLFF TGTGCCAGCAGTTACCCCGGAGGTAATGAAAAACTGTTTTTT
TRBJ2-7 TRBV10-1 TRBD1 CASSRRQGSGEQYF TGCGCCAGCAGTCGGAGACAGGGCTCGGGGGAGCAGTACTTC
TRBJ2-7 TRBV7-2 - CASSPGGGGGSYEQYF TGTGCCAGCAGCCCAGGAGGGGGCGGCGGGTCCTACGAGCAGTACTTC
TRBJ2-7 TRBV25-1 - CASSESRGIYEQYF TGTGCCAGCAGTGAATCTAGGGGTATCTACGAGCAGTACTTC
TRBJ1-5 TRBV27 - CASSFGGYGNQPQHF TGTGCCAGCAGTTTCGGGGGTTACGGCAATCAGCCCCAGCATTTT
TRBJ2-5 TRBV6-5 TRBD1 CASSTQGQETQYF TGTGCCAGCAGTACACAGGGGCAAGAGACCCAGTACTTC
TRBJ1-2 TRBV6-1 - CASRSQGKSDGYTF TGTGCCAGCAGATCACAGGGAAAATCAGATGGCTACACCTTC
TRBJ1-5 TRBV19 - CASSRTVGNQPQHF TGTGCCAGTAGCCGTACAGTAGGTAATCAGCCCCAGCATTTT
TRBJ2-3 TRBV7-2 - CASSLTGTRSTDTQYF TGTGCCAGCAGCTTAACAGGAACGCGTAGCACAGATACGCAGTATTTT
TRBJ2-1 TRBV12-5 - CASGPLSTSYNEQFF TGTGCTAGTGGTCCCCTATCAACTAGCTACAATGAGCAGTTCTTC
TRBJ1-2 TRBV18 TRBD1 CASSPRDSLYGYTF TGTGCCAGCTCACCCCGGGACAGCCTATATGGCTACACCTTC
TRBJ2-7 TRBV4-3 - CASSQELGGPYEQYF TGCGCCAGCAGCCAAGAACTAGGGGGTCCCTACGAGCAGTACTTC
TRBJ1-2 TRBV7-9 - CASSPHGGANYGYTF TGTGCCAGCAGCCCACACGGGGGAGCTAACTATGGCTACACCTTC
TRBJ2-1 TRBV5-1 - CASWEGHYNEQFF TGCGCCAGCTGGGAGGGACACTACAATGAGCAGTTCTTC
TRBJ2-7 TRBV10-3 - CAISEARDSVEQYF TGTGCCATCAGTGAGGCCAGGGATAGTGTCGAGCAGTACTTC
TRBJ2-2 TRBV5-6 - CASSLAGRGGTGELFF TGTGCCAGCAGCTTGGCTGGTAGGGGAGGAACCGGGGAGCTGTTTTTT
TRBJ2-5 TRBV7-9 - CASSLGQRETQYF TGTGCCAGCAGCTTAGGACAGAGAGAGACCCAGTACTTC
TRBJ1-5 TRBV2 TRBD1 CAARDSLNQPQHF TGTGCCGCTCGGGACAGTCTCAATCAGCCCCAGCATTTT
TRBJ1-1 TRBV30 - CAWSRNSETEAFF TGTGCCTGGAGTCGGAACTCGGAGACTGAAGCTTTCTTT
TRBJ1-5 TRBV6-5 TRBD1 CASMPGTGDQPQHF TGTGCCAGCATGCCTGGGACAGGGGATCAGCCCCAGCATTTT